This note documents a single T cell receptor beta chain sequence. Germline CDR1 is SGHRS and CDR2 is YFSETQ. Trimming pared 2 bases from V and 4 bases from J, leaving 15 bases between. CDR3 length equals 15 residues. The sample is drawn from a study of CD8 T cells in Susac syndrome. TCR beta was sequenced from blood CD8+ and CD4+ T cells. Relapsing-remitting disease, either stable or active, was present in the treatment-naive patients who were the multiple sclerosis controls. When the RNA was reverse transcribed, random hexamers were used with an input of about 0.45 to 1 ug. With immunoSEQ multiplex PCR, TCR beta CDR3 was amplified across 54 Vbeta and 13 Jbeta. Via MiXCR, TCRdb re-called the immunoSEQ multiplex PCR reads, giving one row per CDR3 protein. The repertoire holds around 300,000 distinct CDR3 sequences, around 90% seen once, with 0.065% in the top ten.

This clonotype was obtained from a human donor with multiple sclerosis. Sample: CD4+ T cells from PBMCs. The chain combines TRBV5-1 with TRBJ2-5; D assignment may be TRBD1 or TRBD2 (6 bases each). DNA for the CDR3: TGCGCCAGCAGCTTCGGGGGCTGGGTAGCAGAGACCCAGTACTTC. This encodes CASSFGGWVAETQYF.